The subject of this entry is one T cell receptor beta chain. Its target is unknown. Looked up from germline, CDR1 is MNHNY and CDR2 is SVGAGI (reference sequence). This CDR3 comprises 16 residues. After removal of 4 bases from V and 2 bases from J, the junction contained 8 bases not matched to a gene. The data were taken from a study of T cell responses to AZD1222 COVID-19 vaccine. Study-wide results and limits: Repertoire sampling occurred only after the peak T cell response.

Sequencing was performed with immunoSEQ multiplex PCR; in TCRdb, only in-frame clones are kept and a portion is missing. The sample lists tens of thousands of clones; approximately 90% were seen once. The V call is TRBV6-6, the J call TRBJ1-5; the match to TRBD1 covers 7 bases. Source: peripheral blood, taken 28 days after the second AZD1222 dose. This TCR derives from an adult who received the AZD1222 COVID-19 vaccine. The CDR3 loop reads CASSLEGATGNQPQHF. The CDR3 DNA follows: TGTGCCAGCAGTTTAGAGGGGGCGACGGGCAATCAGCCCCAGCATTTT.